Listed here is a single T cell receptor (beta chain). The data were taken from a study of T cell changes during pregnancy in multiple sclerosis. This CDR3 comprises 14 residues. CDR1 is GTSNPN, CDR2 SVGIG, per germline (reference sequence). With 4 bases removed from V and 4 bases from J, the gap between germline ends came to 14 bases. Repertoires were generated with immunoSEQ multiplex PCR, while TCRdb's copy carries only in-frame clones and drops some. The table includes about 44,000 clones, about 88% detected once. The V and J genes are TRBV30 and TRBJ1-5, with D perhaps matching TRBD1 (5 bases). The sample here was CD4+ T cells from peripheral blood mononuclear cells, taken after pregnancy. This TCR was sampled from a female donor with multiple sclerosis, enrolled in a pregnancy study. CDR3 bases: TGTGCCTGGAACTCGCAGTCAGGGAATCAGCCCCAGCATTTT. It codes for CAWNSQSGNQPQHF.